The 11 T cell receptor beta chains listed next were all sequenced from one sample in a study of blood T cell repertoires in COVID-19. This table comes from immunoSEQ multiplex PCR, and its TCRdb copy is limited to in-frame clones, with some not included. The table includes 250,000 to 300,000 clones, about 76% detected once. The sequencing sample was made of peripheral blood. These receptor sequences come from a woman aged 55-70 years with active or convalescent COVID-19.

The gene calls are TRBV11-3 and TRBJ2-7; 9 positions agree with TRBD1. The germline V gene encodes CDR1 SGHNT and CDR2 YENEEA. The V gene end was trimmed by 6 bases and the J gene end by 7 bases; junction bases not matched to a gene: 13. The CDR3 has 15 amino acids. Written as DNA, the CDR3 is TGTGCCAGCAGTCAGGGCACAGGGGGCGCGGGGGAGCAGTACTTC. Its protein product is CASSQGTGGAGEQYF.

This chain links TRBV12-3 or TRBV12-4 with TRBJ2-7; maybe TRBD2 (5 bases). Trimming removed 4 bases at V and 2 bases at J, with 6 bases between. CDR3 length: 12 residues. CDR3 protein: CASSSGTYEQYF. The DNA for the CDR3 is TGTGCCAGCAGTTCCGGGACCTACGAGCAGTACTTC.

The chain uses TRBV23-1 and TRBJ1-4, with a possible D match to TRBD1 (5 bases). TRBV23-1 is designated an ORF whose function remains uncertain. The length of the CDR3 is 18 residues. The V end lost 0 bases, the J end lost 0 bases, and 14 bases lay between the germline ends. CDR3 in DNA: TGCGCCAGCAGTCAATCAAGGGAGGGGCTCTCAACTAATGAAAAACTGTTTTTT. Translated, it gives CASSQSREGLSTNEKLFF.

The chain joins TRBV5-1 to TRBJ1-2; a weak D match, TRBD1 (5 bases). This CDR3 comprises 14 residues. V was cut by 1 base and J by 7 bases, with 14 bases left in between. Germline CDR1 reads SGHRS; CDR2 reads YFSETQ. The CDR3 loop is CASSLLGVSGGYTF. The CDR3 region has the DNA TGCGCCAGCAGCTTGCTAGGGGTCTCCGGTGGCTACACCTTC.

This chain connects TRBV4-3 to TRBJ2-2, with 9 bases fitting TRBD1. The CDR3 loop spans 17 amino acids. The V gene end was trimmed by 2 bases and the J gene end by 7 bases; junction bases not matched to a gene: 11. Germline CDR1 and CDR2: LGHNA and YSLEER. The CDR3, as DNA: TGCGCCAGCAGCCAACAACCGTTACAGGGGGCCGGCGGGGAGCTGTTTTTT. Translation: CASSQQPLQGAGGELFF.

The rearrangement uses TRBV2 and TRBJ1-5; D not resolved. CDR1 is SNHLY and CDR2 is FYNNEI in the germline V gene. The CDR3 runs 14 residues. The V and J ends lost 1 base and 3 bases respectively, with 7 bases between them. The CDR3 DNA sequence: TGTGCCAGCAGTGAAGGGGCAGTCAATCAGCCCCAGCATTTT. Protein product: CASSEGAVNQPQHF.

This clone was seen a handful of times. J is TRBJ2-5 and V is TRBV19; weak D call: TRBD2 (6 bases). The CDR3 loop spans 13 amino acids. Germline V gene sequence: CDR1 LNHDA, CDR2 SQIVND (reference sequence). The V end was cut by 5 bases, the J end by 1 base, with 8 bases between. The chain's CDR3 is CASSLTSQETQYF. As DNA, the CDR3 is TGTGCCAGTAGTTTGACTAGCCAAGAGACCCAGTACTTC.

In DNA, the CDR3 is TGTGCCAGCAGATGGGACAGGGGCTCCTACGAGCAGTACTTC. It yields the protein CASRWDRGSYEQYF. The V and J genes are TRBV2 and TRBJ2-7; 10 nucleotides align to TRBD1. Germline CDR1 is SNHLY and CDR2 is FYNNEI. V lost 6 bases and J lost 0; bases outside the gene matches: 2. The CDR3 extends over 14 amino acids.

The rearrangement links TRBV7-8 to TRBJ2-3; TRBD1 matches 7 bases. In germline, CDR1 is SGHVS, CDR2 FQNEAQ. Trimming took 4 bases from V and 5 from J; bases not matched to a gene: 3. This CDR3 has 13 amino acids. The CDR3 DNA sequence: TGTGCCAGCAGCTCCGCAGGGGGAGATACGCAGTATTTT. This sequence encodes CASSSAGGDTQYF.

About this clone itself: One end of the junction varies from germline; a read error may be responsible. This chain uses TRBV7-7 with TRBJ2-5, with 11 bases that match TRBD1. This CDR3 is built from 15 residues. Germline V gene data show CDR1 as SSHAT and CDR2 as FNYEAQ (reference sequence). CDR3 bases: TGTGCTAGCAGCTTGGGACAGGGGGGAGGAGAGACCCAGTACTTC. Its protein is CASSLGQGGGETQYF.

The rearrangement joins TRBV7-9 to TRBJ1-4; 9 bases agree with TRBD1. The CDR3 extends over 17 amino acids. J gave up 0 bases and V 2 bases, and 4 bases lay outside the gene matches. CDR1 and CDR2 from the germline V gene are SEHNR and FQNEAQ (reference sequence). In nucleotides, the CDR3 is TGTGCCAGCAGCTTAAGGGGGACAGGGCCAACTAATGAAAAACTGTTTTTT. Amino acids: CASSLRGTGPTNEKLFF.